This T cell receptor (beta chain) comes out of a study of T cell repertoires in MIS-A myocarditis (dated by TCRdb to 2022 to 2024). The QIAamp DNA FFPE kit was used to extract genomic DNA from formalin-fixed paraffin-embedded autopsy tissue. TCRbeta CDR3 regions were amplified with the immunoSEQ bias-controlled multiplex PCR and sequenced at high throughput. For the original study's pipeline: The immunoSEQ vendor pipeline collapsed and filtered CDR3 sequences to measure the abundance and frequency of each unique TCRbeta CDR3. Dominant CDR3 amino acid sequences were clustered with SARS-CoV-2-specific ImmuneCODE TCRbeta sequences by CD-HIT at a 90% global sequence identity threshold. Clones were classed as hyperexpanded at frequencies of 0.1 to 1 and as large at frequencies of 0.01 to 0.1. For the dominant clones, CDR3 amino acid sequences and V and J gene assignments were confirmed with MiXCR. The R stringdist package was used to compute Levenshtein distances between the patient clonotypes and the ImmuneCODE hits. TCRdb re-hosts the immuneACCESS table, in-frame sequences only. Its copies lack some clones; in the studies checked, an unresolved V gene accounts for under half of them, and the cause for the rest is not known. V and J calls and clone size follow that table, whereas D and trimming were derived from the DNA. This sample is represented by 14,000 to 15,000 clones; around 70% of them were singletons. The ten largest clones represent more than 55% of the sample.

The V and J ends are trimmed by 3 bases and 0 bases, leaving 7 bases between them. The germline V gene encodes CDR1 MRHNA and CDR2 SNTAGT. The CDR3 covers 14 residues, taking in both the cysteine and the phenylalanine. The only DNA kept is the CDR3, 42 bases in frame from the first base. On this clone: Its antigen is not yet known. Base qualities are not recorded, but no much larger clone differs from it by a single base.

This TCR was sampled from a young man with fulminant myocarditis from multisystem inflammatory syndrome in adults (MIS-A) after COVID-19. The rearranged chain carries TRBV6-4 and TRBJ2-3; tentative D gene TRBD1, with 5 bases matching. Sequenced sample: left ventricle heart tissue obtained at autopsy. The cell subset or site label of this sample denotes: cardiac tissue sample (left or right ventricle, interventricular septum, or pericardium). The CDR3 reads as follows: CASSEGASTDTQYF. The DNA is TGTGCCAGCAGTGAAGGGGCTAGCACAGATACGCAGTATTTT.